This TCR beta chain was sequenced during a study of blood T cell repertoires in COVID-19 (TCRdb year 2020). Concerning the study at large: Samples covering the acute and convalescent phases of COVID-19 were provided by collaborators in the United States, Italy and Spain. The material from the prospective study consisted of cDNA or gDNA derived from T cells, B-cell-depleted T cells, or PBMCs. The dataset comprised deeply sampled blood TCRbeta repertoires from subjects exposed to, actively infected with, or recovered from COVID-19. The repertoires were released in a freely available public database intended as a resource for research on the immune response to SARS-CoV-2. Samples came from the ongoing ImmuneRACE study (first 160 participants) plus 1,254 subjects from 6 global collaborators. Sample metadata almost always included a de-identified subject ID, COVID-19 status, age in years and sex. Where available, HLA class I and class II types were obtained from metadata supplied by the sample provider rather than from assay-based typing. Broad study findings and their caveats: The amount of clinical and demographic metadata varied by source and participant and was provided uncurated.

Collaborating institutions collected whole blood in K2EDTA tubes following their own protocols. For TCRbeta analysis, collaborators shipped samples in one of three forms: frozen whole blood, isolated PBMCs, or DNA extracted from either of those sample types. A remark on this clone: What this receptor recognizes is not known. Per-base quality was not reported, and no clone a single base away is much larger than it.

Clipping removes 3 bases from V and 0 bases from J, with 20 as the unmatched junction base count. The germline V gene (reference sequence) supplies CDR1 SGHNT and CDR2 YYREEE. The CDR3 goes from the cysteine to the phenylalanine over 20 residues. Just the 60-base CDR3 DNA is kept, in frame starting at base 1. TCRbeta CDR3 regions were amplified from genomic DNA using the immunoSEQ Assay, a bias-controlled multiplex PCR. The source study handled its data this way. The number of nucleated cells in each sample was estimated from the amplification of reference gene primers within the assay. To quantify the absolute abundance of each unique TCRbeta CDR3 rearrangement, sequence reads were collapsed and filtered. For each sample, productive Simpson clonality was calculated by taking the square root of Simpson's diversity index across productive rearrangements. The immuneACCESS repertoire file appears here via TCRdb, limited to in-frame rearrangements. These files lack a portion of the clones; in checked studies, under half of the deficit traces to unresolved V genes, and the cause of the others is not known. V, J and clone size reflect that table, while D and trimming were determined from the DNA. Here the sample has some 50,000 clones; 85% to 90% occur a single time. The ten most abundant clones make up less than 5.5% of the sample.

This receptor chain uses TRBV5-4 and TRBJ2-7, with 8 middle bases fitting TRBD2. Sequenced material: peripheral blood. The source of this sequence is a human donor in a cohort sampled during active COVID-19. For the CDR3, the sequence is CASSSPSGGLGGSASYEQYF. The DNA sequence is TGTGCCAGCAGCTCTCCCTCGGGGGGGCTCGGCGGGAGTGCCTCCTACGAGCAGTACTTC.